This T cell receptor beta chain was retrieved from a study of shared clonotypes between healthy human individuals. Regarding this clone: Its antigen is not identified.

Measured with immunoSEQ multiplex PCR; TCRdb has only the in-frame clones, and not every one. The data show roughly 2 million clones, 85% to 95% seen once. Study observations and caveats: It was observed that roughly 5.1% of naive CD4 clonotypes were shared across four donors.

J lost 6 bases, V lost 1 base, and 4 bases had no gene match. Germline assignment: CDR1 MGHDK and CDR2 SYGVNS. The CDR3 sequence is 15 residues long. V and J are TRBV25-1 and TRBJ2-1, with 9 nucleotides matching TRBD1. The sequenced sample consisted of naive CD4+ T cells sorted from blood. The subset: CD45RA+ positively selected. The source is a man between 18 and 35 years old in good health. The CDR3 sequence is CASSELGQGGNEQFF. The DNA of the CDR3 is TGTGCCAGCAGTGAATTGGGACAGGGAGGCAATGAGCAGTTCTTC. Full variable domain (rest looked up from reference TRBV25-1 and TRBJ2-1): EADIYQTPRYLVIGTGKKITLECSQTMGHDKMYWYQQDPGMELHLIHYSYGVNSTEKGDLSSESTVSRIRTEHFPLTLESARPSHTSQYLCASSELGQGGNEQFFGPGTRLTVL.